A single count supports the clone carrying this TCR beta chain. The record originates from a study of sequential checkpoint blockade in melanoma. The wider study: Maintenance nivolumab came after either treatment sequence.

V gave up 11 bases and J gave up 5 bases; unmatched junction bases: 7. The CDR3 is made up of 12 amino acids. Germline V gene lookup returns CDR1 MNHEY and CDR2 SMNVEV (reference sequence). Treatment: randomized to nivolumab then ipilimumab (arm A) or the reverse (arm B). None of the patients previously received DNA-damaging chemotherapy. Clones were read by immunoSEQ multiplex PCR, and TCRdb kept only the in-frame ones, dropping some. In the table there are approximately 29,000 clones, 75% to 85% of which are singletons. This TCR derives from a human donor with melanoma. Sequenced here: CD8+ T cells sorted from blood (inferred from file names), sampled from a patient given nivolumab and ipilimumab in sequence. The rearrangement uses TRBV27 and TRBJ2-7, with 9 bases lining up with TRBD1. The CDR3 DNA sequence: TGTGCCTCTGGGGACAGGGCAGACGAGCAGTACTTC. Its protein product is CASGDRADEQYF.